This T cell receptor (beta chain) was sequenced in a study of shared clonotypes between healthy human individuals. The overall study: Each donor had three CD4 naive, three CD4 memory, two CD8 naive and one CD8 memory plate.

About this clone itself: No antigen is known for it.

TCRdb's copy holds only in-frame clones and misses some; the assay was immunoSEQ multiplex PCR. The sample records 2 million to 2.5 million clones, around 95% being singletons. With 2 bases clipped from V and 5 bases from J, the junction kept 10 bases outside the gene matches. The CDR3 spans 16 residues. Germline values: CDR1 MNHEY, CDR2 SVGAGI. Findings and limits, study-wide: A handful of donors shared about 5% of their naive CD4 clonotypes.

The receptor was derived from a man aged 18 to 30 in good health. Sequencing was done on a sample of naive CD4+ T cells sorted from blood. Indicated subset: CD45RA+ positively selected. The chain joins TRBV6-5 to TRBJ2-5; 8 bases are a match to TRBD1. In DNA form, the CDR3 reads TGTGCCAGCAGTTACGCAGGACAGGGTTCGCGGGAGACCCAGTACTTC. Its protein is CASSYAGQGSRETQYF.